This section outlines one T cell receptor (beta chain) sequence together with its context. This sample is part of a study of shared T cell receptors in the human thymus. With 7 bases removed from V and 5 bases from J, the gap between germline ends came to 19 bases. CDR1 and CDR2 (germline): SGHRS, YFSETQ. The CDR3 consists of 15 residues. This table comes from immunoSEQ multiplex PCR, and its TCRdb copy is limited to in-frame clones, with some not included. Of approximately 580,000 clones in the sample, approximately 80% are singletons; the top ten hold roughly 0.013%. A further study also used this sample, focusing on human thymus T cells. As reported in that work: The thymus tissue came from resections taken during corrective heart surgery. Apparent bias marked the V and J gene usage of thymic and blood repertoires. Related research has reported that thymic repertoires overlap highly among unrelated individuals.

The sample comprised thymocytes. The chain uses TRBV5-1 and TRBJ2-1; a possible D gene is TRBD2 (5 bases). This receptor was identified in a boy under three years old with a congenital heart defect. DNA for the CDR3: TGCGCCAGCTATTACGGGGAGAGGGTTCACAATGAGCAGTTCTTC. The encoded protein is CASYYGERVHNEQFF.